This T cell receptor (beta chain) was captured in a study of breast tumors, draining lymph nodes, adjacent tissues. Deletions cut 2 bases from V and 4 bases from J, with 4 bases between. CDR3 length: 12 residues. Germline CDR1 and CDR2: LGHNT and FRNRAP. This clonotype appeared many times. Breast cancer patients provided tissue from their axillary draining lymph nodes. TCRdb ran MiXCR on the multiplex PCR reads and lists one entry per CDR3 protein. The sample lists approximately 89,000 distinct CDR3 sequences; approximately 29% were seen once. The sequencing input was axillary lymph node tissue. This receptor was identified in a female donor with breast cancer. Some clones in this sample may be carry-over from other donors' samples. The rearrangement joins TRBV12-5 to TRBJ2-3, with unresolved D. CDR3 amino acids: CASGLSADTQYF. CDR3 bases: TGTGCTAGTGGTTTGAGCGCAGATACGCAGTATTTT.